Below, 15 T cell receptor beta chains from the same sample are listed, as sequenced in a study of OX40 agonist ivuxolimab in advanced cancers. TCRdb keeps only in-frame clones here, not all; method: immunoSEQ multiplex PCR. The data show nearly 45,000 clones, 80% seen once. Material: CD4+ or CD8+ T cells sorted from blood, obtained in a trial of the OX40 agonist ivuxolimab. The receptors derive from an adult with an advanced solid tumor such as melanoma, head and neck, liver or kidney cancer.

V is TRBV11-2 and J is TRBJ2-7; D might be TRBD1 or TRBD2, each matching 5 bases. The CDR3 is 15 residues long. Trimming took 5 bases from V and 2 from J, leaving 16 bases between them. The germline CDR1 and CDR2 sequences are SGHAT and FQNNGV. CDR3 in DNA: TGTGCCAGCAGCCTATCCGGGACCGTAGCCTACGAGCAGTACTTC. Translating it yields CASSLSGTVAYEQYF.

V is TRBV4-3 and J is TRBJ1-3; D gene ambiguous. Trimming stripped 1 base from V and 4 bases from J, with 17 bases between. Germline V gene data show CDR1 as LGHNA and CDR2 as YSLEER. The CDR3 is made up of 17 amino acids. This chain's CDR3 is CASSQGLPENGGNTIYF. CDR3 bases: TGCGCCAGCAGCCAAGGGCTACCCGAAAACGGGGGAAACACCATATATTTT.

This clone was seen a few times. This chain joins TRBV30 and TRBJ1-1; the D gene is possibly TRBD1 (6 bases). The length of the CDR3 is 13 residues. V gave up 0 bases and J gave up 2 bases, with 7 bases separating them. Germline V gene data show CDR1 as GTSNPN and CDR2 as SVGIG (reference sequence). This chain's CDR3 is CAWSVQGNTEAFF. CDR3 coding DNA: TGTGCCTGGAGTGTACAGGGTAACACTGAAGCTTTCTTT.

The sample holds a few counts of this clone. This chain's CDR3 is CASSYQRERTYEQYF. The CDR3 coding sequence is TGCGCCAGCAGTTACCAGCGGGAGAGGACCTACGAGCAGTACTTC. The chain is built from TRBV4-3 and TRBJ2-7, with 8 bases lining up with TRBD2. Germline lookup yields CDR1 LGHNA and CDR2 YSLEER. This CDR3 is 15 amino acids long. V dropped 6 bases and J dropped 2; count of bases not matched to a gene: 9.

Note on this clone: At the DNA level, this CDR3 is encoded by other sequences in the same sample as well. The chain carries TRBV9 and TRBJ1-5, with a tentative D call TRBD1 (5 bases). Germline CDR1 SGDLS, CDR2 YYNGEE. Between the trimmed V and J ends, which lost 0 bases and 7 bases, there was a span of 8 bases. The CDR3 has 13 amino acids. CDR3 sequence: CASSVGGYQPQHF. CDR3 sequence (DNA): TGTGCCAGCAGCGTAGGGGGGTACCAGCCCCAGCATTTT.

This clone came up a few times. CDR3 coding DNA: TGCGCCAGCAGGGAACTAGCAGGTCGTGAGCAGTTCTTC. Protein product: CASRELAGREQFF. The genes are TRBV10-2 and TRBJ2-1, with D tentatively TRBD2 (6 bases). The CDR3 is made up of 13 amino acids. V lost 6 bases to trimming and J lost 9 bases, with 15 bases between them. Germline lookup yields CDR1 WSHSY and CDR2 SAAADI.

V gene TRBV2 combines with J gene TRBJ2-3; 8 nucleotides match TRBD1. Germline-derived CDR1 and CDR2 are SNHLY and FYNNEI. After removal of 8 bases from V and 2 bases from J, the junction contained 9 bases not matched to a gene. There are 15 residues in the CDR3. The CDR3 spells CASQGAVGITDTQYF. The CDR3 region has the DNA TGTGCCAGCCAGGGGGCCGTTGGGATCACAGATACGCAGTATTTT.

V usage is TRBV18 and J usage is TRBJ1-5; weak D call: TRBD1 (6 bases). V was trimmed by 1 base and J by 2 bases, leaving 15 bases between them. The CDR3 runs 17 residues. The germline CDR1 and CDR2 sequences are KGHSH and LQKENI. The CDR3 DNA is TGTGCCAGCTCACCACTGGACAGATCGGAGGGCAATCAGCCCCAGCATTTT. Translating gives CASSPLDRSEGNQPQHF.

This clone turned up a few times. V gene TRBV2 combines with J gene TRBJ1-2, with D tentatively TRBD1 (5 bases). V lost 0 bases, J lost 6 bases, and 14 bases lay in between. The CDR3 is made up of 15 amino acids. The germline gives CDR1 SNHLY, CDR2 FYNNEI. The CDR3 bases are TGTGCCAGCAGTGAAGCGCTTCGGCCAGGGAATGGCTACACCTTC. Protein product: CASSEALRPGNGYTF.

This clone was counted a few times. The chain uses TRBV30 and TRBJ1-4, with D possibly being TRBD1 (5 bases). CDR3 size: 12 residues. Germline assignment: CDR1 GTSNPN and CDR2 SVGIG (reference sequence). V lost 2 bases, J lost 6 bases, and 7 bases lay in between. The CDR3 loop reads CAWSRGDEKLFF. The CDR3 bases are TGTGCCTGGAGTCGGGGGGATGAAAAACTGTTTTTT.

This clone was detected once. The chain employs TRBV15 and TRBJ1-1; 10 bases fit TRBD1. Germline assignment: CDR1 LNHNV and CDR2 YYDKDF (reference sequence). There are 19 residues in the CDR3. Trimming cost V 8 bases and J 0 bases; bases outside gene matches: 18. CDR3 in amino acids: CATAPHGTGDSPMNTEAFF. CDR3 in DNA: TGTGCCACCGCCCCCCACGGGACAGGGGATTCCCCTATGAACACTGAAGCTTTCTTT.

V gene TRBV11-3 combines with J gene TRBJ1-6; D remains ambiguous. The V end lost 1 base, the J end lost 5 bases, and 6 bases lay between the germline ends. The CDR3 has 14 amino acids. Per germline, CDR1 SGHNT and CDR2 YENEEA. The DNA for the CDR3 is TGTGCCAGCAGCTTAGGAGGGAATAATTCACCCCTCCACTTT. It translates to CASSLGGNNSPLHF.

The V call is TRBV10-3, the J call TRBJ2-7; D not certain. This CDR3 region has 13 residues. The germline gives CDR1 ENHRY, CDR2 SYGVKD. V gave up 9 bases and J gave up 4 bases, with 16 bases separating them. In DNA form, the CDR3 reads TGTGCCATACGTGGTGAAGAGGATTACGAGCAGTACTTC. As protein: CAIRGEEDYEQYF.

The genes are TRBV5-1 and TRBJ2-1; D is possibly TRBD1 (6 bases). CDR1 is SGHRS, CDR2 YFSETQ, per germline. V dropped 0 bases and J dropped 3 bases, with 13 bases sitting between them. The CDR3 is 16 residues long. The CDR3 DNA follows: TGCGCCAGCAGCTTGGGGGGGACACAATTCTACAATGAGCAGTTCTTC. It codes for CASSLGGTQFYNEQFF.

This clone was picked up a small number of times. CDR3 sequence: CASSPQGNTEAFF. CDR3 bases: TGTGCCAGTAGTCCCCAGGGGAACACTGAAGCTTTCTTT. This sequence joins TRBV19 and TRBJ1-1; possibly TRBD1 for D (5 bases). The V end was cut by 5 bases, the J end by 1 base, with 8 bases between. CDR1 and CDR2 (germline): LNHDA, SQIVND (reference sequence). The CDR3 runs to 13 residues.